This T cell receptor beta chain is drawn from a study of CD8 T cells in ankylosing spondylitis. General observations from the study: The authors found the disease-linked clones to be CD8+ and relatively rare in peripheral blood. Reported data indicate significant enrichment of disease-linked clones within matched ankylosing spondylitis synovial fluid. Prior literature has documented some motif variants in synovial fluid and blood from reactive arthritis.

A quantitative 5'-RACE method, one with molecular barcodes, was used to make TCR beta libraries. Each CDR3 protein is one row after TCRdb ran MiXCR on the 5' RACE reads. The sample has under 250,000 distinct CDR3 sequences, roughly 32% seen once. The V gene's germline CDR1 is DFQATT and CDR2 SNEGSKA (reference sequence). V lost 5 bases to trimming and J lost 4 bases; unmatched junction nucleotides: 4. The CDR3 runs to 13 residues. This clonotype has only a few counts. Its antigen remains unknown. The gene calls are TRBV20-1 and TRBJ1-4, with 7 bases identical to TRBD1. This sequence was found in a male donor with ankylosing spondylitis or in good health (not recorded which). The source material was blood, either unsorted or a sorted T cell fraction (not recorded which). CDR3 loop: CSAAGQLNEKLFF. In DNA form, the CDR3 reads TGCAGTGCTGCGGGACAGCTTAATGAAAAACTGTTTTTT.